This TCR beta chain came from a study of identical twins. Whole-study results and caveats: Abundant beta clonotypes from cord blood had fewer insertions, unlike memory repertoires, which showed none. Partial confounding of zero-insertion analyses by invariant MAIT and iNKT cells was possible. Excess twin sharing in beta out-of-frame sequences was weaker.

This CDR3 is 13 amino acids long. V was pared by 7 bases and J by 6 bases, with 5 bases of the junction left unmatched. Germline CDR1 and CDR2: MNHEY and SMNVEV (reference sequence). This clonotype turned up a few times. Its antigen is undetermined. After template switching added a universal primer site, the resulting cDNA carried unique molecular identifiers. TCRdb redid the calling of the 5' RACE reads with MiXCR, one entry per CDR3 protein. Here the sample spans approximately 1.8 million distinct CDR3 sequences, about 32% being singletons. The rearrangement links TRBV27 to TRBJ2-1; the match to TRBD2 covers 8 bases. Sample: cord blood. This receptor was identified in a newborn girl in good health. This CDR3 is CASNPGTSNEQFF. CDR3 DNA sequence: TGTGCCAGCAACCCCGGGACTAGCAATGAGCAGTTCTTC.